This T cell receptor beta chain was sequenced for a study of neurological immune-mediated disorders. The CDR3 contains 18 residues. Trimming left V 7 bases short and J 0 bases short, with 22 bases between. Documented time point: longitudinal time-point 3. This clonotype was observed many times. TCRdb used MiXCR to reprocess the 5' RACE reads, holding one entry per CDR3 protein. The sample shows 95,000 to 110,000 distinct CDR3 sequences, roughly a tenth of them seen only once. V usage is TRBV12-3 or TRBV12-4 and J usage is TRBJ2-1; D uncertain. Sequencing used PBMCs. The receptor was derived from a female donor with HTLV-1-associated myelopathy (HAM/TSP). CDR3 nucleotides: TGTGCCAGCACCCCGATTGTTTTCGGGTCGAGCTCCTACAATGAGCAGTTCTTC. Its protein is CASTPIVFGSSSYNEQFF.